This T cell receptor beta chain was captured in a study of post-analysis software for immune sequencing data. Findings and caveats of the study: Among roughly five TRBV segments more frequent in patients than controls were TRBV5-6, TRBV5-1 and TRBV20-1.

As to this clonotype: Antigen unknown.

Trimming removed 7 bases at V and 3 bases at J, with 19 bases between. Germline loops: CDR1 LNHDA, CDR2 SQIVND (reference sequence). The CDR3 has 16 amino acids. Included in the TCR beta cDNA libraries were unique molecular identifiers. TCRdb redid the calling of the PCR reads with MiXCR, one entry per CDR3 protein. This table holds about half a million distinct CDR3 sequences, nearly 45% found once. This clonotype was sampled from a girl aged 5-17 years with multiple sclerosis. Sequenced input: blood. The chain uses TRBV19 and TRBJ1-5; D is unclear. Here the CDR3 DNA reads TGTGCCAGTAAGGCCCCTTCGGGTTCGGACAATCAGCCCCAGCATTTT. It is translated as CASKAPSGSDNQPQHF.